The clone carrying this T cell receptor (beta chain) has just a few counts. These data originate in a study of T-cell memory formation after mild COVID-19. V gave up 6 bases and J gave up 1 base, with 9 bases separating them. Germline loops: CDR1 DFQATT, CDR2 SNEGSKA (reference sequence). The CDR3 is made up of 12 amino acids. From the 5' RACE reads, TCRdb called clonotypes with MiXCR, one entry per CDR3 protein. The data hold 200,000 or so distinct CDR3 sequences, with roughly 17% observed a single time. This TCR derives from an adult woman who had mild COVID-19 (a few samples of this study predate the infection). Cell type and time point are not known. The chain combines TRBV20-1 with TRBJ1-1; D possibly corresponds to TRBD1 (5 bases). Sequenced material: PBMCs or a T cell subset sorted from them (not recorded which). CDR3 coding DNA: TGCAGTGCGCGAGGGGAGAACACTGAAGCTTTCTTT. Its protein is CSARGENTEAFF.